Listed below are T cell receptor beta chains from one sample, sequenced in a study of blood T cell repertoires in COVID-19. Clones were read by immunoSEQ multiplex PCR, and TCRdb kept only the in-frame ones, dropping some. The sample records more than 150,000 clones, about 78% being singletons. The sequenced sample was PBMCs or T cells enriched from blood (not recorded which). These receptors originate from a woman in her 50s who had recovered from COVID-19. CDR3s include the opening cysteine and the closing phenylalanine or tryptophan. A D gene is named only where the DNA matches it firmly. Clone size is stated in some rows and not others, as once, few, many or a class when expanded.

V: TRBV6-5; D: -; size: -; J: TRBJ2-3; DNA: TGTGCCAGCAGTTCCTACCTGACGGGGGAAGAGCAGTATTTT; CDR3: CASSSYLTGEEQYF
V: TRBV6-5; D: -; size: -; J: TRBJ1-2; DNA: TGTGCCAGCAGTTACTCTTCGGGGGGAGCTAACTATGGCTACACCTTC; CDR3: CASSYSSGGANYGYTF
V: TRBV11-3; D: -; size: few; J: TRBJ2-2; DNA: TGTGCCAGCAGCCGGGACTCCTCCGGGGAGCTGTTTTTT; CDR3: CASSRDSSGELFF
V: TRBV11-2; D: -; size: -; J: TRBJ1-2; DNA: TGTGCCAGCAACCCTACCAGGGGTTTCGGCTATGGCTACACCTTC; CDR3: CASNPTRGFGYGYTF
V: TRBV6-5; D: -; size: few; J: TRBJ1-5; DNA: TGTGCCAGCAGTCCGGCAGGGTTAACCAATCAGCCCCAGCATTTT; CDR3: CASSPAGLTNQPQHF
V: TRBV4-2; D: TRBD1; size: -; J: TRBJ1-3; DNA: TGTGCCAGCAGCGGGGGTCGGGACAGCAGACAAGCGGGAAACACCATATATTTT; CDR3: CASSGGRDSRQAGNTIYF
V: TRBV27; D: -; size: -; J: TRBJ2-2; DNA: TGTGCCAGCATAACCGGGGAGCTGTTTTTT; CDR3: CASITGELFF
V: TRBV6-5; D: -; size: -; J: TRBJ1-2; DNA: TGTGCCAGCAGAAGGGACACGAACTATGGCTACACCTTC; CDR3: CASRRDTNYGYTF
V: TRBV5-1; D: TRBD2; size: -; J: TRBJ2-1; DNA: TGCGCCAGCAGTTCGGGACTAGCGGGTAGCTCCTACAATGAGCAGTTCTTC; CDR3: CASSSGLAGSSYNEQFF
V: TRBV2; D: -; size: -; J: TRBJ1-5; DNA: TGTGCCAGCAGCGGGGGGGAAGAGCCCCAGCATTTT; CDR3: CASSGGEEPQHF
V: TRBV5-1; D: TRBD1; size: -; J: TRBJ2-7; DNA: TGCGCCAGCAGCGCGACAGGGGATCTATACGAGCAGTACTTC; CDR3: CASSATGDLYEQYF
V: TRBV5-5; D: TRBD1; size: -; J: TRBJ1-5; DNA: TGTGCCAGCAGCTTGAAGGGGGCAGGGCGAGAGCAGCCCCAGCATTTT; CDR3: CASSLKGAGREQPQHF
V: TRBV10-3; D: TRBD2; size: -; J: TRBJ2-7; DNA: TGTGCCATCAGACCGGGACTAGCGGGAGACGAGCAGTACTTC; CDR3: CAIRPGLAGDEQYF
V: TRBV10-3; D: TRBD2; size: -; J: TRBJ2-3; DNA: TGTGCCATCTCTCCCGGGACTAGCGGGAGGGTGTGGGATACGCAGTATTTT; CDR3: CAISPGTSGRVWDTQYF
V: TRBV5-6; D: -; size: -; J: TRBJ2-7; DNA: TGTGCCAGCAATCCGGGGAGCCGCTACGAGCAGTACTTC; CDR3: CASNPGSRYEQYF
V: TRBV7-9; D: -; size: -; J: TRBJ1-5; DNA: TGTGCCAGCAGCTCGGACATTATTAGCAATCAGCCCCAGCATTTT; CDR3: CASSSDIISNQPQHF
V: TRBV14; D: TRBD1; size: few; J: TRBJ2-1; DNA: TGTGCCAGCAGCCTCGTGGCAGGGGGCAGGTACAATGAGCAGTTCTTC; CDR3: CASSLVAGGRYNEQFF
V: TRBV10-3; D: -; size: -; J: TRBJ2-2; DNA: TGTGCCATCAGTGCCGAACGGACAGTAAACACCGGGGAGCTGTTTTTT; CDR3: CAISAERTVNTGELFF
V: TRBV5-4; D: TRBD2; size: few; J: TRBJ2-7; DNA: TGTGCCAGCAGCCGGGGGGCTAGCGGGAGGTATTCCTACGAGCAGTACTTC; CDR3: CASSRGASGRYSYEQYF
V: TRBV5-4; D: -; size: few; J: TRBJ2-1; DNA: TGTGCCAGCAGCTTGGGAGCTCACGACAATGAGCAGTTCTTC; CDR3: CASSLGAHDNEQFF
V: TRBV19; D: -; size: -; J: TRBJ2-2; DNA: TGTGCCAGTAGTAGGGCCTATCTCACCGGGGAGCTGTTTTTT; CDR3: CASSRAYLTGELFF
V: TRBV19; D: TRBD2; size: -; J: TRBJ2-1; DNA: TGTGCCAGTAGTATGGTTCCCCTAGCGGTCTCCTACAATGAGCAGTTCTTC; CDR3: CASSMVPLAVSYNEQFF
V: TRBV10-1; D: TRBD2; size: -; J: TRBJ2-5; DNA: TGCGCCAGCCTTACAGGACTAGCGGGAGGGAGTTGGCAAGAGACCCAGTACTTC; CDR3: CASLTGLAGGSWQETQYF
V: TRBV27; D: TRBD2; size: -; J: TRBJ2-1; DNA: TGTGCCAGCAGGACACCGGGGGGCTCCTACAATGAGCAGTTCTTC; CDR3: CASRTPGGSYNEQFF